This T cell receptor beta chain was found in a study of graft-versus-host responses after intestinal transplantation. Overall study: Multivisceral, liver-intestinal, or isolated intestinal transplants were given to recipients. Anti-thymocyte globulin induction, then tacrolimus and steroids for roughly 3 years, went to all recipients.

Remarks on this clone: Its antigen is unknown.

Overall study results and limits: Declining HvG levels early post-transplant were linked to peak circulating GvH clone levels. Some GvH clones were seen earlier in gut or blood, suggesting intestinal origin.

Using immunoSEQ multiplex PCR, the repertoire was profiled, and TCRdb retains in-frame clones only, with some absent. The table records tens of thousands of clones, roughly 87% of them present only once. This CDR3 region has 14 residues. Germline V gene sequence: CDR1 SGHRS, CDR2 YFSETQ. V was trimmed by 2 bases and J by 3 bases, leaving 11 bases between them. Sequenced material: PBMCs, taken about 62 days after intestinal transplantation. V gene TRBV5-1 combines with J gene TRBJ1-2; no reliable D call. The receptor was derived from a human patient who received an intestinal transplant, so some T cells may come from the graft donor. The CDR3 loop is CASSFDRADYGYTF. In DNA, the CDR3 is TGCGCCAGCAGCTTCGACCGGGCAGACTATGGCTACACCTTC. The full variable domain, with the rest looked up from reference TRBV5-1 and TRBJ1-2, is KAGVTQTPRYLIKTRGQQVTLSCSPISGHRSVSWYQQTPGQGLQFLFEYFSETQRNKGNFPGRFSGRQFSNSRSEMNVSTLELGDSALYLCASSFDRADYGYTFGSGTRLTVV.